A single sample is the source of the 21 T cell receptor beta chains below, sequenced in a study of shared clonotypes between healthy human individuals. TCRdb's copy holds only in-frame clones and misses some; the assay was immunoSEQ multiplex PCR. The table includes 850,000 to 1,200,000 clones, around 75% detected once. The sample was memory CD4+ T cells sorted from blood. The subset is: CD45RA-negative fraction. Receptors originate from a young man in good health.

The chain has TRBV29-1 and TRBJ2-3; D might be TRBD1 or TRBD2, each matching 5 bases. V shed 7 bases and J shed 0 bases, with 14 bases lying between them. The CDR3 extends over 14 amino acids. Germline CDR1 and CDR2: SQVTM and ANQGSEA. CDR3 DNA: TGCAGCGCCGGGGCAAGAGAAAGCACAGATACGCAGTATTTT. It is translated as CSAGARESTDTQYF.

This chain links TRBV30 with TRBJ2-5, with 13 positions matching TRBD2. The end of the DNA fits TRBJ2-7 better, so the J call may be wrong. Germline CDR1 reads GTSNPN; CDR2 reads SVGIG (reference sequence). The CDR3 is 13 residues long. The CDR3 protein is CAWMGLAGHEQYF. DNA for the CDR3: TGTGCCTGGATGGGACTAGCGGGGCACGAGCAGTACTTC.

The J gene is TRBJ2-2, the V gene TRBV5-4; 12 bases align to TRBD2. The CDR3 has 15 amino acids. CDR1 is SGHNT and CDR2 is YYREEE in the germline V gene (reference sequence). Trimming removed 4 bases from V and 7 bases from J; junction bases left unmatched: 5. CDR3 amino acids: CASSGTSGRIGELFF. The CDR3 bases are TGTGCCAGCAGCGGGACTAGCGGGCGAATCGGGGAGCTGTTTTTT.

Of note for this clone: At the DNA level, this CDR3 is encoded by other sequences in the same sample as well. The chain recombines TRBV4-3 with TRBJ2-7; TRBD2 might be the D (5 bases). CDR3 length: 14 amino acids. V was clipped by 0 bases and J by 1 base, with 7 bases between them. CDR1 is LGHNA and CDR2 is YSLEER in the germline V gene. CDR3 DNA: TGCGCCAGCAGCCAAGAACGCGGGTCCTACGAGCAGTACTTC. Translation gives CASSQERGSYEQYF.

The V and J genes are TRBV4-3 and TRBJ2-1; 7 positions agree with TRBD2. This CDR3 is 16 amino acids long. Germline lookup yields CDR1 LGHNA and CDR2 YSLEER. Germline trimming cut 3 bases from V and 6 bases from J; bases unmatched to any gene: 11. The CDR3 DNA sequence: TGCGCCAGCAGCCATCCCTGGGCTAGCGGTGTCAATGAGCAGTTCTTC. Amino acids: CASSHPWASGVNEQFF.

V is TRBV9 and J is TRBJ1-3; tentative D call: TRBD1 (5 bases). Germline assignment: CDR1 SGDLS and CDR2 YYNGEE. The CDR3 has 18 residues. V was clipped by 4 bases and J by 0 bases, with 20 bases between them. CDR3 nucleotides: TGTGCCAGCAGCTCCTTAGTCGGGTCGGGGGTCTCTGGAAACACCATATATTTT. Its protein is CASSSLVGSGVSGNTIYF. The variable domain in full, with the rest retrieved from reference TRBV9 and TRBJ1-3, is DSGVTQTPKHLITATGQRVTLRCSPRSGDLSVYWYQQSLDQGLQFLIQYYNGEERAKGNILERFSAQQFPDLHSELNLSSLELGDSALYFCASSSLVGSGVSGNTIYFGEGSWLTVV.

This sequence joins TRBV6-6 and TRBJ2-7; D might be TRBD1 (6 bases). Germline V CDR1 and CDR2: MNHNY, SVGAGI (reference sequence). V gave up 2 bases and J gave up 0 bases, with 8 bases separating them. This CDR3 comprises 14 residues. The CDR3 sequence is CASSYGGTSYEQYF. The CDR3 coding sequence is TGTGCCAGCAGTTACGGGGGCACCTCCTACGAGCAGTACTTC.

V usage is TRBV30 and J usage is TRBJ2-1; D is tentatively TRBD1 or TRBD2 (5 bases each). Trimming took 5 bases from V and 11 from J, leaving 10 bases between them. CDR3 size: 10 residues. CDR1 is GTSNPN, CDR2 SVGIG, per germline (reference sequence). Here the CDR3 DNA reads TGTGCCTGGGGCAGGGAGCAGCAGTTCTTC. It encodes CAWGREQQFF.

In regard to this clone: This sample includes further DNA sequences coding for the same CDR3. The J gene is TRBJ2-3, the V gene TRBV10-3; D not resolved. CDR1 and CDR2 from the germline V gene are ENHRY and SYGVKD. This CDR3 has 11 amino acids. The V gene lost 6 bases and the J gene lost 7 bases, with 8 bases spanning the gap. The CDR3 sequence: CAISDENTQYF. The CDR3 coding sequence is TGTGCCATCAGCGATGAGAATACGCAGTATTTT.

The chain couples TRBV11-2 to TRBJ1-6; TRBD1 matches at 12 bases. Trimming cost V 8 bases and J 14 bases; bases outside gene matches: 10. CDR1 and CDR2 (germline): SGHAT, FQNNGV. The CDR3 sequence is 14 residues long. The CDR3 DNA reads TGTGCCAGCGGTGAGGGGACAGGGGGCCTAACCCTCCACTTT. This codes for CASGEGTGGLTLHF.

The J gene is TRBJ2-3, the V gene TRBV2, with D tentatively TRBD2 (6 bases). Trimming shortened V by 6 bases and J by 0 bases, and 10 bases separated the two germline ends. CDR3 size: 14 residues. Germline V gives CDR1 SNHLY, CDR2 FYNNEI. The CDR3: CASSRDFSTDTQYF. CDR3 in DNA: TGTGCCAGCAGCCGGGACTTTAGCACAGATACGCAGTATTTT. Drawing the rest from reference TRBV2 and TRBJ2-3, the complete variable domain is EPEVTQTPSHQVTQMGQEVILRCVPISNHLYFYWYRQILGQKVEFLVSFYNNEISEKSEIFDDQFSVERPDGSNFTLKIRSTKLEDSAMYFCASSRDFSTDTQYFGPGTRLTVL.

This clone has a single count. This CDR3 reads CASSRGLGRDEQYF. The CDR3 DNA reads as TGTGCCAGCAGTCGGGGACTAGGTCGCGACGAGCAGTACTTC. This rearrangement joins TRBV6-5 to TRBJ2-7, with 8 positions matching TRBD2. The CDR3 totals 14 residues. Trimming at V came to 5 bases and at J to 5 bases, leaving 8 bases not matched to a gene. The germline CDR1 and CDR2 sequences are MNHEY and SVGAGI.

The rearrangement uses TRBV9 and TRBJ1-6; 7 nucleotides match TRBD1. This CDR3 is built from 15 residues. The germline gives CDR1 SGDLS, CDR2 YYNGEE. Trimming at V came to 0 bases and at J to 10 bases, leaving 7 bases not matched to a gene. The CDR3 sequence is CASSVASQGESPLHF. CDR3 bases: TGTGCCAGCAGCGTAGCTTCCCAGGGGGAATCACCCCTCCACTTT.

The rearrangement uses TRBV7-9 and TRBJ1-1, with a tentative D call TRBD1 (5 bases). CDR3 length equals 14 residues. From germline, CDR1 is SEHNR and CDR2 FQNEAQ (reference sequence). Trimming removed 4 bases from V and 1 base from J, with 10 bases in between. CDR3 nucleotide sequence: TGTGCCAGCAGCTCGTACGGGGGGAACACTGAAGCTTTCTTT. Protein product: CASSSYGGNTEAFF.

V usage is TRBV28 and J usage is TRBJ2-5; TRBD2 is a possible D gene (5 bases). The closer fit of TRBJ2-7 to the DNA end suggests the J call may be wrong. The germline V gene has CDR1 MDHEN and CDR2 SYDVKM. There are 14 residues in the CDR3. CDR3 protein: CASSFRRTVYEQYF. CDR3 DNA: TGTGCCAGCAGTTTCCGCCGGACTGTTTACGAGCAGTACTTC.

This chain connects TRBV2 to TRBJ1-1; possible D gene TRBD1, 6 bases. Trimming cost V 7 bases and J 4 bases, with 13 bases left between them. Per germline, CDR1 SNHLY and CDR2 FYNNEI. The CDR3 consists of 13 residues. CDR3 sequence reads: CASTSTGSTEAFF. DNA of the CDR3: TGTGCCAGCACCAGTACAGGGTCCACTGAAGCTTTCTTT.

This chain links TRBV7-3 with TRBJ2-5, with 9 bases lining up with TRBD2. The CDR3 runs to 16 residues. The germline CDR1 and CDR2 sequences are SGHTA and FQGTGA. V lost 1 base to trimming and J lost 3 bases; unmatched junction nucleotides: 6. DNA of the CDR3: TGTGCCAGCAGCTTAATGAGCGGGGGGCGAGAAGAGACCCAGTACTTC. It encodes CASSLMSGGREETQYF.

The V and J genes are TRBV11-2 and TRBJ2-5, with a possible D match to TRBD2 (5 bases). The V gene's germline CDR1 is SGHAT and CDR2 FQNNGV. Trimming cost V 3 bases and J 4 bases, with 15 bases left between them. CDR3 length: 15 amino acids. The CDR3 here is CASSFQRTGRETQYF. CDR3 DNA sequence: TGTGCCAGCAGCTTCCAACGGACGGGGAGAGAGACCCAGTACTTC.

The CDR3 DNA reads as TGTGCCAGCAGAGAGGGCCGCTATAATTCACCCCTCCACTTT. Translation gives CASREGRYNSPLHF. The chain combines TRBV7-2 with TRBJ1-6, with D uncertain. V was shortened by 6 bases and J by 3 bases, with 9 bases between the two germline ends. This CDR3 contains 14 residues. Germline V CDR1 and CDR2: SGHTA, FQGNSA.

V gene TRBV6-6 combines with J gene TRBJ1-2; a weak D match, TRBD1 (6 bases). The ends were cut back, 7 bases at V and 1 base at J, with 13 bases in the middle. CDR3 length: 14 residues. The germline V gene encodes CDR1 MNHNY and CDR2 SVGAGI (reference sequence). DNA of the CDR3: TGTGCCAGCATGAGGGGGGGAGATAACTATGGCTACACCTTC. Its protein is CASMRGGDNYGYTF.

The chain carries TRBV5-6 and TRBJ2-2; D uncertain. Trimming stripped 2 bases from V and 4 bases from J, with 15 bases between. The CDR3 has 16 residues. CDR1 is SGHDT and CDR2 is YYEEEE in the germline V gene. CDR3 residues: CASSFFGRALTGELFF. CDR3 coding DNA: TGTGCCAGCAGCTTTTTCGGCCGAGCACTCACCGGGGAGCTGTTTTTT.